The subject of this entry is one T cell receptor (beta chain). The antigen is unknown. The data were taken from a study of OX40 agonist ivuxolimab in advanced cancers. Overall study context: The study enrolled dose-escalation patients with hepatocellular carcinoma, melanoma, renal cell or head and neck cancer. Study results and limitations: Averaged across samples, CD8+ T cells carried more expanded clones than CD4+ did.

Germline V CDR1 and CDR2: KGHSH, LQKENI. The CDR3 spans 13 residues. V was trimmed by 4 bases and J by 6 bases, leaving 11 bases between them. The table came from immunoSEQ multiplex PCR; TCRdb's copy has only in-frame clones and leaves some out. The data hold roughly 95,000 clones, with about nine tenths observed a single time. The chain combines TRBV18 with TRBJ2-3; TRBD2 might be the D (5 bases). The clonotype was recovered from an adult with an advanced solid tumor such as melanoma, head and neck, liver or kidney cancer. Sequences were derived from CD4+ or CD8+ T cells sorted from blood, sampled in a trial of the OX40 agonist ivuxolimab. The CDR3 loop reads CASSLGVEDTQYF. The CDR3, as DNA: TGTGCCAGCTCACTCGGGGTCGAGGATACGCAGTATTTT.